This T cell receptor (beta chain) was sequenced in a study of shared clonotypes between healthy human individuals. For the study at large: Aged 18 to 49, the donors were two women and three men. Three CD4 naive, three CD4 memory, two CD8 naive and one CD8 memory plate were used per donor.

Measured with immunoSEQ multiplex PCR; TCRdb has only the in-frame clones, and not every one. The sample has more than 1.2 million clones, 98% seen once. This clone was seen only once. CDR3 size: 16 residues. The V gene end was trimmed by 2 bases and the J gene end by 2 bases; junction bases not matched to a gene: 6. CDR1 and CDR2 (germline): LNHNV, YYDKDF (reference sequence). Sequencing was carried out using naive CD4+ T cells sorted from blood. The subset was: CD45RA+ positively selected. The V call is TRBV15, the J call TRBJ1-5; TRBD1 agrees at 7 bases. The clonotype comes from a man aged 25-45 years in good health. The CDR3 loop reads CATSRRTGVGNQPQHF. CDR3 in DNA: TGTGCCACCAGCAGACGGACAGGAGTAGGCAATCAGCCCCAGCATTTT. Complete variable domain (other parts from reference TRBV15 and TRBJ1-5): DAMVIQNPRYQVTQFGKPVTLSCSQTLNHNVMYWYQQKSSQAPKLLFHYYDKDFNNEADTPDNFQSRRPNTSFCFLDIRSPGLGDTAMYLCATSRRTGVGNQPQHFGDGTRLSIL.